This T cell receptor (beta chain) was identified in a study of T cell responses to AZD1222 COVID-19 vaccine (dated by TCRdb to 2020 to 2022). Regarding the complete study: AZD1222 recipients with second doses at about 4 weeks or about 12 weeks were pooled, because spike-specific TCR depth and breadth did not differ between schedules. A total of approximately 240 trial participants underwent TCR sequencing, of whom around 200 received two doses of AZD1222 and about 25 received two doses of the MenACWY control vaccine. Trial participants were enrolled by age into 18-55, 56-69 and 70-plus year subgroups, with about 150, 28 and 57 TCR-sequenced participants respectively. What the authors observed across the whole study: After two AZD1222 doses, spike-specific TCR breadth and depth were significantly higher than at day 0 and than in MenACWY recipients. Reportedly, close to half of the unique spike-specific TCRs recognized epitopes lying outside the regions that are mutated in the B.1.351 and B.1.1.7 variants. Because no samples from the day 14 peak response were available, repertoires could be characterized only after the peak T cell response. In the small 56-69-year group, the increase in depth fell short of significance, most likely because of low power. Most participants were white British and females outnumbered males, and the authors suggested that clonal diversity may have been underestimated. Vaccine-associated CD4 TCRs spanned the whole spike protein, with dominant responses in regions 160-218 and 743-854. Only a handful of AZD1222 recipients were SARS-CoV-2 seropositive at baseline, limiting conclusions about previously exposed vaccinees.

The CDR3 regions of human TCRbeta chains were analyzed by immunosequencing. Per the authors' processing: Repertoire TCRs were checked for matches against a reference library of SARS-CoV-2-specific TCRs that had been generated using the MIRA antigen-specificity platform. Breadth meant the fraction of unique TCRs that were SARS-CoV-2-associated, whereas depth meant the fraction of total T cells that were SARS-CoV-2-associated. Each spike-specific TCR was assigned to its reactive spike region and to a CD4 or CD8 class using the MIRA data. Log10-transformed breadth and depth values were compared by one-way ANOVA with Sidak's multiple comparisons tests. Here the immuneACCESS table is served through TCRdb, limited to in-frame sequences with V and J called. Missing clones are a known gap in these copies; in checked studies unresolved V genes cover under half, and the rest lacks a known reason. V, J and clone size reflect that table, while D and trimming were determined from the DNA. For this sample the table gives 95,000 to 110,000 clones, of which 88% were detected only once. The ten largest clones add up to about 8.7% of the sample.

The germline V gene (reference sequence) sets CDR1 to MNHEY and CDR2 to SMNVEV. The CDR3 holds 13 amino acids from the cysteine to the phenylalanine. Only the CDR3 DNA is retained, 39 bases long and in frame from the first base. V was cut back by 6 bases and J by 7 bases, leaving a gap of 14 bases between them. Of note for this clone: There is no known antigen for this receptor. No per-base quality is available; no much larger clone lies one base away.

In the paper's terms, the time point label means: baseline before first vaccination. Vaccinee samples were obtained from the UK trials COV001 and COV002, which included a single-blind randomized controlled phase 2/3 trial of AZD1222 (ChAdOx1 nCoV-19) in healthy adults. Trial participant PBMC samples were collected at day 0 and day 28 after the second dose for TCRbeta chain sequencing. The rearrangement joined TRBV27 to TRBJ2-3; 6 matching bases give a weak D call of TRBD1. This receptor was obtained from an adult in good health. This sample comprised peripheral blood, obtained on day 0 of AZD1222 vaccination. The nucleotide sequence is TGTGCCAGCAGCCGCGCACAGGGAAATACGCAGTATTTT. This sequence encodes CASSRAQGNTQYF.